This T cell receptor beta chain was sequenced in a study of blood T cell repertoires in COVID-19. Study summary: The study drew acute and convalescent COVID-19 samples from the United States, Italy and Spain. The analysed material was cDNA or gDNA that came from T cells, B-cell-depleted T cells, or PBMCs.

The CDR3 spans 16 residues. The V end was cut by 3 bases, the J end by 7 bases, with 20 bases between. The V gene's germline CDR1 is SGHRS and CDR2 YFSETQ. Original processing notes: By means of reference gene primer amplification, nucleated cell counts were estimated. Clones were read by immunoSEQ multiplex PCR, and TCRdb kept only the in-frame ones, dropping some. V and J calls and clone size come straight from that table; D and trimming were deduced from the DNA. In the table there are under 250,000 clones, less than 85% of which are singletons. The chain has TRBV5-1 and TRBJ2-1; perhaps TRBD1 as D (5 bases). This clonotype originated in a woman aged 70-85 years with acute or convalescent COVID-19. The sequenced material came from peripheral blood. The CDR3 spells CASSSKTDSRQNEQFF. For the CDR3, the DNA is TGCGCCAGCAGCTCAAAGACAGACAGCAGACAAAATGAGCAGTTCTTC.